The 28 T cell receptor beta chains given below trace back to one sample, sequenced in a study of Graves' ophthalmopathy and Graves' hyperthyroidism. Amplification targeted the TCR beta CDR3 regions, with RNA transcripts as the source material. After a first-round RT-PCR with HTBI primers, a second-round multiplex PCR was run. Using its own MiXCR run on the multiplex PCR reads, TCRdb lists one record per CDR3 protein. The repertoire holds roughly 400,000 distinct CDR3 sequences, with approximately 20% as singletons. Sequencing input: peripheral blood. The receptors stem from a woman aged 18-29 years with Graves' ophthalmopathy.

There are many counts of this clonotype. The V gene is TRBV6-1, the J gene TRBJ1-3, with D uncertain. The germline V and J ends were trimmed by 6 bases and 0 bases, with 12 bases remaining between them. Germline CDR1 MNHNS, CDR2 SASEGT. The CDR3 runs to 15 residues. This CDR3 reads CASRGSTGSGNTIYF. The CDR3 DNA is TGTGCCAGCAGAGGATCGACGGGCTCTGGAAACACCATATATTTT.

This clonotype was seen many times. The rearrangement uses TRBV19 and TRBJ1-5, with D perhaps matching TRBD1 (6 bases). CDR1 and CDR2 from the germline V gene are LNHDA and SQIVND (reference sequence). Trimming left V 3 bases short and J 0 bases short, with 15 bases between. This CDR3 is 17 amino acids long. The CDR3 is CASSMAGHPYSNQPQHF. The CDR3 DNA follows: TGTGCCAGTAGTATGGCGGGACACCCGTATAGCAATCAGCCCCAGCATTTT.

This clonotype came up many times. The chain carries TRBV6-2 or TRBV6-3 and TRBJ2-6; D is ambiguous. V was clipped by 4 bases and J by 0 bases, with 4 bases between them. The germline gives CDR1 MNHEY, CDR2 SVGEGT. The CDR3 extends over 14 amino acids. The CDR3 here is CASSWDSGANVLTF. The CDR3 nucleotides read TGTGCCAGCAGTTGGGACTCTGGGGCCAACGTCCTGACTTTC.

This clonotype was seen ten or more times. The gene calls are TRBV6-1 and TRBJ2-7; the D gene is possibly TRBD2 (5 bases). V lost 6 bases and J 2 bases, leaving 14 bases between the germline ends. The CDR3 covers 14 residues. Germline CDR1 reads MNHNS; CDR2 reads SASEGT. The CDR3 region has the DNA TGTGCCAGCAGCCCGAACGGGGTAGCCTACGAGCAGTACTTC. Its translation: CASSPNGVAYEQYF.

This sequence joins TRBV4-2 and TRBJ1-1; TRBD1 might be the D (5 bases). The CDR3 consists of 15 residues. CDR1 and CDR2 (germline): LGHNA, YNFKEQ. Trimming cost V 1 base and J 3 bases, with 12 bases left between them. The CDR3 reads CASSQGAGTYTEAFF. Written as DNA, the CDR3 is TGTGCCAGCAGCCAAGGGGCTGGGACTTACACTGAAGCTTTCTTT.

This clonotype was observed many times. This sequence joins TRBV19 and TRBJ2-5, with 7 bases that match TRBD1. Germline V gives CDR1 LNHDA, CDR2 SQIVND (reference sequence). Trimming cost V 5 bases and J 3 bases; bases outside gene matches: 9. CDR3 length equals 15 residues. This CDR3 is CASSGMAGGEETQYF. For the CDR3, the DNA is TGTGCCAGTAGTGGAATGGCAGGGGGAGAAGAGACCCAGTACTTC.

Note on this clonotype: Germline and junction disagree at one end, which may indicate a read error. V is TRBV28 and J is TRBJ1-4, with 8 nucleotides matching TRBD1. The CDR3 is made up of 17 amino acids. The germline V gene encodes CDR1 MDHEN and CDR2 SYDVKM. This chain's CDR3 is CASRTRDRWGLNEELFF. In DNA, the CDR3 is TGTGCCAGCAGGACCAGGGACAGGTGGGGCCTTAATGAAGAACTGTTTTTT.

This chain connects TRBV11-2 to TRBJ2-5; 10 bases fit TRBD1. This CDR3 comprises 14 residues. Per the germline V gene, CDR1 is SGHAT and CDR2 is FQNNGV. V lost 8 bases, J lost 4 bases, and 7 bases stayed unmatched. CDR3 residues: CASETGGRLETQYF. The CDR3 DNA follows: TGTGCCAGCGAGACAGGGGGCCGCTTAGAGACCCAGTACTTC.

This clonotype was recorded at least ten times. The gene calls are TRBV6-5 and TRBJ1-6; D remains unclear. The CDR3 sequence is 15 residues long. V lost 2 bases to trimming and J lost 0 bases, with 5 bases between them. Germline loops: CDR1 MNHEY, CDR2 SVGAGI. The DNA for the CDR3 is TGTGCCAGCAGTTACGATAGCTCCTATAATTCACCCCTCCACTTT. This encodes CASSYDSSYNSPLHF.

This clonotype has just a few counts. This chain links TRBV7-2 with TRBJ2-5; D is unresolved. V dropped 2 bases and J dropped 5 bases, with 9 bases sitting between them. There are 13 residues in the CDR3. From germline, CDR1 is SGHTA and CDR2 FQGNSA. The CDR3 reads CASSLYVMETQYF. Written as DNA, the CDR3 is TGTGCCAGCAGCTTATATGTGATGGAGACCCAGTACTTC.

This clonotype occurred many times. The rearrangement links TRBV4-3 to TRBJ1-6; D not certain. V was shortened by 0 bases and J by 5 bases, with 8 bases between the two germline ends. This CDR3 is 15 amino acids long. CDR1 is LGHNA and CDR2 is YSLEER in the germline V gene. CDR3 coding DNA: TGCGCCAGCAGCCAAGAACAGTTTAATAATTCACCCCTCCACTTT. Translating gives CASSQEQFNNSPLHF.

V and J are TRBV11-2 and TRBJ2-7; 10 nucleotides line up with TRBD2. CDR3 length: 16 amino acids. Unmatched junction bases numbered 3, after V lost 1 base and J lost 0 bases. Per germline, CDR1 SGHAT and CDR2 FQNNGV. CDR3 protein: CASSLGASGSSYEQYF. CDR3 coding DNA: TGTGCCAGCAGCTTAGGGGCTAGCGGGAGCTCCTACGAGCAGTACTTC.

This clonotype has ten or more counts. The rearrangement links TRBV27 to TRBJ1-1; D perhaps matches TRBD1 (5 bases). Germline-derived CDR1 and CDR2 are MNHEY and SMNVEV (reference sequence). CDR3 length: 14 residues. With 5 bases removed from V and 8 bases from J, the gap between germline ends came to 18 bases. CDR3 nucleotides: TGTGCCAGCAGTCTAAGGGAGCTAGAGGGGGAAGCTTTCTTT. Amino acids: CASSLRELEGEAFF.

The table lists this clonotype with many counts. The chain recombines TRBV20-1 with TRBJ1-1, with D possibly being TRBD1 (6 bases). This CDR3 region has 15 residues. CDR1 and CDR2 (germline): DFQATT, SNEGSKA (reference sequence). Trimming stripped 0 bases from V and 5 bases from J, with 16 bases between. CDR3 DNA sequence: TGCAGTGCTAGAGATCGACAGGATTTTCGGACTGAAGCTTTCTTT. Its protein is CSARDRQDFRTEAFF.

The chain employs TRBV5-1 and TRBJ2-2; 8 bases match TRBD2. From germline, CDR1 is SGHRS and CDR2 YFSETQ. The CDR3 runs 13 residues. Trimming at V came to 6 bases and at J to 7 bases, leaving 5 bases not matched to a gene. In DNA form, the CDR3 reads TGCGCCAGCAACTCCGCGGGGGGCGGGGAGCTGTTTTTT. It specifies CASNSAGGGELFF.

In this sample, this clonotype turned up many times. V gene TRBV12-3 or TRBV12-4 combines with J gene TRBJ2-7, with 15 bases identical to TRBD2. The length of the CDR3 is 16 residues. Germline trimming cut 6 bases from V and 0 bases from J; bases unmatched to any gene: 3. The CDR3 DNA sequence: TGTGCCAGCAGGGGACTAGCGGGAGGTAGCTCCTACGAGCAGTACTTC. Protein: CASRGLAGGSSYEQYF.

This clonotype showed up just a few times. DNA of the CDR3: TGTGCCAGCAGCCCAGGGGGAGGTAGCACGCCATCCTACGAGCAGTACTTC. Its protein is CASSPGGGSTPSYEQYF. The genes are TRBV9 and TRBJ2-7, with D perhaps TRBD1 (7 bases). Germline V gene data show CDR1 as SGDLS and CDR2 as YYNGEE. V lost 4 bases and J 1 base, leaving 21 bases between the germline ends. The CDR3 loop spans 17 amino acids.

This clonotype was seen ten or more times. This chain links TRBV7-9 with TRBJ2-2; the D is unclear. Trimming left V 6 bases short and J 3 bases short, with 11 bases between. CDR3 length equals 14 residues. Germline CDR1 SEHNR, CDR2 FQNEAQ (reference sequence). CDR3 nucleotide sequence: TGTGCCAGCAGTTATCGAGAGGACACCGGGGAGCTGTTTTTT. Amino acid sequence: CASSYREDTGELFF.

This clonotype occurred many times. V and J are TRBV6-1 and TRBJ1-5; the D is unclear. Trimming took off 2 bases at V and 1 base at J, with 3 bases between the two ends. CDR3 length: 13 amino acids. Germline V CDR1 and CDR2: MNHNS, SASEGT. CDR3 sequence: CASSETSNQPQHF. The CDR3, as DNA: TGTGCCAGCAGTGAAACAAGCAATCAGCCCCAGCATTTT.

This clonotype was counted ten times or more. One end of the junction varies from germline; a read error may be responsible. V gene TRBV24-1 combines with J gene TRBJ2-2; D assignment may be TRBD1 or TRBD2 (5 bases each). In germline, CDR1 is KGHDR, CDR2 SFDVKD. The CDR3 is 15 residues long. The CDR3 region has the DNA TGTGCCACCAGTGATAAAGGACGAGGGACCGAGGAGCTGTTTTTT. Translation: CATSDKGRGTEELFF.

In this sample, this clonotype turned up once. J is TRBJ2-5 and V is TRBV6-5; 14 positions match TRBD2. V shed 4 bases, J shed 4 bases, and the junction held 8 bases outside the gene matches. CDR1 and CDR2 from the germline V gene are MNHEY and SVGAGI. CDR3 size: 17 residues. CDR3 amino acids: CASSSQTSGGARETQYF. CDR3 DNA: TGTGCCAGCAGTTCCCAGACTAGCGGGGGGGCGAGAGAGACCCAGTACTTC.

This clonotype was counted ten times or more. The chain carries TRBV20-1 and TRBJ2-4; 8 bases align to TRBD1. Trimming at V came to 5 bases and at J to 0 bases, leaving 18 bases not matched to a gene. Looked up from germline, CDR1 is DFQATT and CDR2 is SNEGSKA (reference sequence). This CDR3 is 19 amino acids long. CDR3 in amino acids: CSAGGEETGVGLAKNIQYF. The CDR3 DNA reads TGCAGTGCTGGGGGAGAGGAGACAGGGGTAGGGCTAGCCAAAAACATTCAGTACTTC.

In this sample, this clonotype turned up many times. The V gene is TRBV4-2, the J gene TRBJ1-1; tentative D call: TRBD1 (5 bases). This CDR3 is 14 amino acids long. Germline V gene data show CDR1 as LGHNA and CDR2 as YNFKEQ. Between the trimmed V and J ends, which lost 0 bases and 6 bases, there was a span of 11 bases. CDR3 DNA: TGTGCCAGCAGCCAAGAAGTCAGGGCCTCTGAAGCTTTCTTT. Protein: CASSQEVRASEAFF.

This clonotype was found many times. This chain links TRBV5-6 with TRBJ1-1; no clear D gene. Germline V gene lookup returns CDR1 SGHDT and CDR2 YYEEEE. Trimming cost V 6 bases and J 5 bases, with 17 bases left between them. CDR3 length: 14 amino acids. DNA of the CDR3: TGTGCCAGCACCCGCGGGTTCGAAACGACTGAAGCTTTCTTT. Translation: CASTRGFETTEAFF.

This chain connects TRBV7-2 to TRBJ2-5; the D gene is possibly TRBD2 (7 bases). The CDR3 spans 16 residues. Trimming took 6 bases from V and 7 from J, leaving 24 bases between them. Germline CDR1 is SGHTA and CDR2 is FQGNSA. CDR3 in amino acids: CASSQTGTPGRRTQYF. For the CDR3, the DNA is TGTGCCAGCAGTCAAACCGGGACACCCGGGAGGAGGACCCAGTACTTC.

This chain uses TRBV30 with TRBJ1-2; D might be TRBD1 (5 bases). From germline, CDR1 is GTSNPN and CDR2 SVGIG (reference sequence). The CDR3 loop spans 14 amino acids. V gave up 0 bases and J gave up 4 bases, with 12 bases separating them. Here the CDR3 reads CAWSVLRGFYGYTF. In DNA form, the CDR3 reads TGTGCCTGGAGTGTACTGAGGGGATTCTATGGCTACACCTTC. Complete variable domain (other parts from reference TRBV30 and TRBJ1-2): SQTIHQWPATLVQPVGSPLSLECTVEGTSNPNLYWYRQAAGRGLQLLFYSVGIGQISSEVPQNLSASRPQDRQFILSSKKLLLSDSGFYLCAWSVLRGFYGYTFGSGTRLTVV.

In this sample, this clonotype turned up many times. The V and J genes are TRBV2 and TRBJ1-1; 7 bases are shared with TRBD1. Germline CDR1 reads SNHLY; CDR2 reads FYNNEI. V was pared by 3 bases and J by 2 bases, with 3 bases of the junction left unmatched. This CDR3 contains 14 residues. The CDR3 DNA sequence: TGTGCCAGCAGTGACCGACAGGGTAACACTGAAGCTTTCTTT. This codes for CASSDRQGNTEAFF.

This clonotype was seen repeatedly, ten times or more. The chain joins TRBV20-1 to TRBJ2-7; D gene uncertain. The V end was cut by 3 bases, the J end by 5 bases, with 8 bases between. The CDR3 consists of 11 residues. In germline, CDR1 is DFQATT, CDR2 SNEGSKA (reference sequence). CDR3 residues: CSASSGHEQYF. The CDR3 DNA sequence: TGCAGTGCTAGCTCGGGCCACGAGCAGTACTTC.